These 5 T cell receptor beta chains were sequenced from one sample in a study of cytomegalovirus exposure and HLA in healthy donors. Generated by immunoSEQ multiplex PCR, the TCRdb table keeps only in-frame clones and is missing some. The table records 85,000 to 120,000 clones, about 87% of them present only once. Sample: PBMCs. The receptors here all came from a woman in her late teens or twenties in good health and CMV-seropositive.

This CDR3 reads CASSPPGSGANVLTF. DNA for the CDR3: TGTGCCAGCAGCCCGCCCGGCTCTGGGGCCAACGTCCTGACTTTC. The rearrangement links TRBV7-8 to TRBJ2-6; D not certain. Trimming took off 5 bases at V and 0 bases at J, with 8 bases between the two ends. The CDR3 sequence is 15 residues long. Germline V gene lookup returns CDR1 SGHVS and CDR2 FQNEAQ.

The chain is built from TRBV6-5 and TRBJ1-5; 8 bases align to TRBD1. J was trimmed by 3 bases and V by 0 bases; bases with no gene match: 1. The CDR3 runs 15 residues. The germline V gene has CDR1 MNHEY and CDR2 SVGAGI. This CDR3 reads CASSYSTGVNQPQHF. DNA of the CDR3: TGTGCCAGCAGTTACTCGACAGGGGTCAATCAGCCCCAGCATTTT.

The chain links TRBV13 to TRBJ1-3; no reliable D call. The CDR3 is 16 amino acids. Germline V gene sequence: CDR1 PRHDT, CDR2 FYEKMQ (reference sequence). Trimming pared 5 bases from V and 0 bases from J, leaving 14 bases between. The CDR3 nucleotides are TGTGCCAGCAGCACGGTTGGAGATTCCTCTGGAAACACCATATATTTT. The encoded protein is CASSTVGDSSGNTIYF.

The chain employs TRBV5-6 and TRBJ1-6; D remains ambiguous. The CDR3 is 14 amino acids. V was clipped by 0 bases and J by 4 bases, with 5 bases between them. Germline CDR1 is SGHDT and CDR2 is YYEEEE. Here the CDR3 DNA reads TGTGCCAGCAGCTTGGGGCAGTATAATTCACCCCTCCACTTT. It specifies CASSLGQYNSPLHF.

V usage is TRBV5-4 and J usage is TRBJ2-5; TRBD1 matches at 8 bases. Germline CDR1 reads SGHNT; CDR2 reads YYREEE (reference sequence). There are 15 residues in the CDR3. The junction had 6 bases not matched to a gene; V was cut back by 4 bases and J by 1 base. The CDR3 DNA sequence: TGTGCCAGCAGCCTCCGGGACAGGACCCAAGAGACCCAGTACTTC. It codes for CASSLRDRTQETQYF.